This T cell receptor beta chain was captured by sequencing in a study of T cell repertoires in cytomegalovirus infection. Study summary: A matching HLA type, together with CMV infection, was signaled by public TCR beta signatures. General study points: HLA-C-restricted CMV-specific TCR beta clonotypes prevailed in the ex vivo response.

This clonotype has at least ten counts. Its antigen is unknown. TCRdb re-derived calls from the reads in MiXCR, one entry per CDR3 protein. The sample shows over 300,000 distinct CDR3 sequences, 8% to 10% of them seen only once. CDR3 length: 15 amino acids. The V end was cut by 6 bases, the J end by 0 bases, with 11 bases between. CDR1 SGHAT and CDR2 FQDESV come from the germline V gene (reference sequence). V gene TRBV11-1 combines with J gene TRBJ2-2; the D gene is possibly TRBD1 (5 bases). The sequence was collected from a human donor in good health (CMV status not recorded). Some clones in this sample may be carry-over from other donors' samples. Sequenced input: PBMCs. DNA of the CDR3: TGTGCCAGCAGACCTTGGACAACGAACACCGGGGAGCTGTTTTTT. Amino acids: CASRPWTTNTGELFF.